This record covers a single T cell receptor beta chain. The sample comes from a study of blood T cells in healthy people across ages. The CDR3 has 13 residues. Germline loops: CDR1 MDHEN, CDR2 SYDVKM. Sample-barcoded 5' priming and a J-beta primer mix drove a second PCR of roughly 6 to 12 cycles. TCRdb ran MiXCR on the 5' RACE reads and lists one entry per CDR3 protein. The table includes 800,000 to 900,000 distinct CDR3 sequences, about 62% detected once. Sequencing was done on a sample of blood. The origin of this receptor is a man between 25 and 39 years old in good health. This sequence joins TRBV28 and TRBJ2-4; TRBD1 is a possible D gene (6 bases). The J call is in doubt because the DNA end fits TRBJ2-7 better. CDR3: CASSVHREYEQYF. The CDR3 DNA sequence: TGTGCCAGCAGTGTACACAGGGAGTACGAGCAGTACTTC.